Each of the 20 T cell receptor beta chains below was sequenced from the same sample in a study of PD-1 blockade in mismatch repair-deficient tumors. Specified time point: 10-day in vitro stimulation with candidate neoantigen peptide 5. Sequencing used immunoSEQ multiplex PCR; TCRdb keeps in-frame clones, though not all of them. The sample yields around 14,000 clones, approximately 80% seen once. Their target antigens are unknown. The sequencing here drew on cells cultured in vitro, taken from a patient treated with pembrolizumab. The receptors come from an adult with mismatch repair-deficient cancer.

The CDR3: CASSLVFVGELFF. The CDR3 nucleotides read TGTGCCAGCAGCTTAGTATTTGTCGGGGAGCTGTTTTTT. This sequence joins TRBV7-9 and TRBJ2-2, with D hard to call. Looked up from germline, CDR1 is SEHNR and CDR2 is FQNEAQ (reference sequence). The CDR3 consists of 13 residues. Trimming took off 1 base at V and 7 bases at J, with 7 bases between the two ends.

This clone was picked up one time. This sequence joins TRBV5-1 and TRBJ2-7; TRBD2 agrees at 11 bases. Germline V gives CDR1 SGHRS, CDR2 YFSETQ. This CDR3 spans 14 amino acids. V lost 4 bases, J lost 6 bases, and 6 bases stayed unmatched. CDR3 DNA: TGCGCCAGCAGCACTACTAGCGGGAGCTTCGAGCAGTACTTC. Translating gives CASSTTSGSFEQYF. The full variable domain, in which reference TRBV5-1 and TRBJ2-7 provide the parts outside the CDR3, is KAGVTQTPRYLIKTRGQQVTLSCSPISGHRSVSWYQQTPGQGLQFLFEYFSETQRNKGNFPGRFSGRQFSNSRSEMNVSTLELGDSALYLCASSTTSGSFEQYFGPGTRLTVT.

This rearrangement joins TRBV28 to TRBJ1-2, with 9 bases fitting TRBD1. V trimming: 10 bases; J trimming: 0 bases; junction bases outside the gene matches: 12. The CDR3 runs 16 residues. Germline V gene lookup returns CDR1 MDHEN and CDR2 SYDVKM. The chain's CDR3 is CAIHPGTGPSNYGYTF. CDR3 in DNA: TGTGCCATTCACCCCGGGACAGGGCCATCTAACTATGGCTACACCTTC.

The V call is TRBV7-9, the J call TRBJ2-5; D call uncertain. Trimming pared 4 bases from V and 5 bases from J, leaving 17 bases between. The CDR3 covers 15 residues. CDR1 and CDR2 (germline): SEHNR, FQNEAQ (reference sequence). The CDR3 nucleotides are TGTGCCAGCAGCTCGATAATGGTGGGCAGGGAGACCCAGTACTTC. Translated, it gives CASSSIMVGRETQYF. Combining the CDR3 with reference TRBV7-9 and TRBJ2-5 gives the whole variable domain DTGVSQNPRHKITKRGQNVTFRCDPISEHNRLYWYRQTLGQGPEFLTYFQNEAQLEKSRLLSDRFSAERPKGSFSTLEIQRTEQGDSAMYLCASSSIMVGRETQYFGPGTRLLVL.

J is TRBJ2-5 and V is TRBV7-6; 9 nucleotides match TRBD2. The V gene's germline CDR1 is SGHVS and CDR2 FNYEAQ. The CDR3 is 14 amino acids. V shed 3 bases, J shed 5 bases, and the junction held 4 bases outside the gene matches. This CDR3 reads CASSFAGGVETQYF. The CDR3 nucleotides are TGTGCCAGCAGCTTTGCGGGAGGGGTGGAGACCCAGTACTTC.

V is TRBV15 and J is TRBJ2-1; D gene unclear. Trimming took 0 bases from V and 7 from J, leaving 10 bases between them. The CDR3 consists of 14 residues. In germline, CDR1 is LNHNV, CDR2 YYDKDF (reference sequence). The CDR3 loop reads CATSRENLGNEQFF. Here the CDR3 DNA reads TGTGCCACCAGCAGAGAGAACTTAGGTAATGAGCAGTTCTTC.

The chain links TRBV5-5 to TRBJ2-5; D is undetermined. The V end was cut by 2 bases, the J end by 3 bases, with 8 bases between. The CDR3 runs 13 residues. Germline V CDR1 and CDR2: SGHKS, YYEKEE (reference sequence). The CDR3, as DNA: TGTGCCAGCAGCTTTGCTAGGGAAGAGACCCAGTACTTC. This encodes CASSFAREETQYF.

Details on this clone: Since a much larger clone is just one base distant, this may be a read error. The sample carries other DNA sequences with the same CDR3. CDR3: CASSELAGELFF. The CDR3 nucleotides are TGTGCCAGCAGTGAATTGGCCGGGGAGCTGTTTTTT. This rearrangement joins TRBV25-1 to TRBJ2-2; D is uncertain. The CDR3 loop spans 12 amino acids. Germline CDR1 is MGHDK and CDR2 is SYGVNS. The germline V and J ends were trimmed by 1 base and 6 bases, with 3 bases remaining between them.

As DNA, the CDR3 is TGTGCCAGCAGTTTCGTGCGGGCCCGGAGTGGCGGGGAGCTGTTTTTT. Protein product: CASSFVRARSGGELFF. V gene TRBV27 combines with J gene TRBJ2-2; D is possibly TRBD2 (5 bases). The CDR3 sequence is 16 residues long. Germline loops: CDR1 MNHEY, CDR2 SMNVEV (reference sequence). V lost 3 bases to trimming and J lost 7 bases, with 18 bases between them.

The J gene is TRBJ1-5, the V gene TRBV18; 7 nucleotides line up with TRBD1. This CDR3 spans 15 amino acids. V gave up 3 bases and J gave up 6 bases; unmatched junction bases: 8. Germline CDR1 is KGHSH and CDR2 is LQKENI. CDR3 residues: CASSPIRGLVQPQHF. Written as DNA, the CDR3 is TGTGCCAGCTCACCCATCAGGGGGTTAGTTCAGCCCCAGCATTTT.

The chain employs TRBV4-1 and TRBJ2-2; 8 bases map to TRBD2. This CDR3 is built from 15 residues. The germline V gene has CDR1 MGHRA and CDR2 YSYEKL. V lost 2 bases and J lost 7; bases outside the gene matches: 6. CDR3 bases: TGCGCCAGCAGCCAACTAGCGGGTGAGGGCGGGGAGCTGTTTTTT. It encodes CASSQLAGEGGELFF.

This clone was recorded only once. The chain combines TRBV7-2 with TRBJ2-5; D may match TRBD1 or TRBD2 (6 bases each). Trimming took 0 bases from V and 2 from J, leaving 13 bases between them. Germline V gene sequence: CDR1 SGHTA, CDR2 FQGNSA. The CDR3 is made up of 16 amino acids. The CDR3 region has the DNA TGTGCCAGCAGCTTAGCGTGGGGGGCCGCACAAGAGACCCAGTACTTC. It encodes CASSLAWGAAQETQYF.

This clone was detected only a few times. The chain carries TRBV10-3 and TRBJ1-3, with D possibly TRBD1 on 6 matching bases. This CDR3 is built from 14 residues. Germline CDR1 ENHRY, CDR2 SYGVKD. V lost 6 bases to trimming and J lost 0 bases, with 9 bases between them. CDR3 loop: CAIRDSSSGNTIYF. Written as DNA, the CDR3 is TGTGCCATCAGGGACAGCAGCTCTGGAAACACCATATATTTT.

J is TRBJ2-1 and V is TRBV9; TRBD2 agrees at 8 bases. The CDR3 contains 14 residues. CDR1 and CDR2 (germline): SGDLS, YYNGEE. V lost 2 bases, J lost 8 bases, and 6 bases stayed unmatched. This CDR3 reads CASSVSGKMDEQFF. The CDR3 nucleotides are TGTGCCAGCAGCGTTAGCGGGAAGATGGATGAGCAGTTCTTC.

The chain has TRBV6-6 and TRBJ1-1; 7 bases match TRBD1. After removal of 6 bases from V and 10 bases from J, the junction contained 14 bases not matched to a gene. This CDR3 comprises 14 residues. The germline V gene encodes CDR1 MNHNY and CDR2 SVGAGI (reference sequence). As DNA, the CDR3 is TGTGCCAGCAGATCCCTCGGACAGGACCGAGGAGCTTTCTTT. Translation gives CASRSLGQDRGAFF.

This rearrangement joins TRBV19 to TRBJ1-4; the D gene is possibly TRBD1 (5 bases). The CDR3 covers 15 residues. The V gene's germline CDR1 is LNHDA and CDR2 SQIVND (reference sequence). V gave up 9 bases and J gave up 3 bases, with 17 bases separating them. In nucleotides, the CDR3 is TGTGCCAGCAAAGTATCCCAGGGCCCTAATGAAAAACTGTTTTTT. Translation: CASKVSQGPNEKLFF.

The gene calls are TRBV7-3 and TRBJ2-2, with TRBD1 identical over 8 bases. V dropped 1 base and J dropped 4; count of bases not matched to a gene: 5. The CDR3 is 16 amino acids. Germline CDR1 reads SGHTA; CDR2 reads FQGTGA. The CDR3 bases are TGTGCCAGCAGCTTAAACCAGGGGGCGGCCACCGGGGAGCTGTTTTTT. Amino acid sequence: CASSLNQGAATGELFF.

V is TRBV29-1 and J is TRBJ2-3; D gene ambiguous. Germline CDR1 SQVTM, CDR2 ANQGSEA. The CDR3 is 14 residues long. Between the trimmed V and J ends, which lost 8 bases and 0 bases, there was a span of 15 bases. CDR3 sequence reads: CSTKGPSSTDTQYF. CDR3 nucleotide sequence: TGCAGCACCAAAGGACCGAGTAGCACAGATACGCAGTATTTT.

In its sample, this clone was seen once. The J gene is TRBJ1-1, the V gene TRBV7-9, with TRBD1 as a possible D gene (5 bases). V lost 5 bases and J lost 6, with 13 bases in between. The CDR3 has 13 residues. Looked up from germline, CDR1 is SEHNR and CDR2 is FQNEAQ (reference sequence). The DNA of the CDR3 is TGTGCCAGCAGCGGGGGGACTGAGCCTGAAGCTTTCTTT. Its protein product is CASSGGTEPEAFF. The entire variable domain, with the rest obtained from reference TRBV7-9 and TRBJ1-1, is as follows: DTGVSQNPRHKITKRGQNVTFRCDPISEHNRLYWYRQTLGQGPEFLTYFQNEAQLEKSRLLSDRFSAERPKGSFSTLEIQRTEQGDSAMYLCASSGGTEPEAFFGQGTRLTVV.

There are a few counts of this clone. The chain links TRBV9 to TRBJ1-1; weak D call: TRBD1 (6 bases). Trimming took 4 bases from V and 0 from J, leaving 13 bases between them. Germline assignment: CDR1 SGDLS and CDR2 YYNGEE. This CDR3 comprises 15 residues. The CDR3 reads CASSPWDILNTEAFF. DNA for the CDR3: TGTGCCAGCAGCCCTTGGGACATTTTGAACACTGAAGCTTTCTTT.